This TCR beta chain was profiled in a study of cytomegalovirus exposure and HLA in healthy donors. The CDR3 is made up of 16 amino acids. Losses at the gene ends were 5 bases for V and 7 bases for J; bases not matched to a gene: 8. The germline V gene encodes CDR1 LNHDA and CDR2 SQIVND (reference sequence). PCR was performed using 60 Vbeta and 13 Jbeta primers. Profiling relied on immunoSEQ multiplex PCR, and the TCRdb table lists in-frame clones only, not all of them. The repertoire holds roughly 200,000 clones, over 70% seen once, with 2.5% to 3.5% in the top ten. Of note for this clone: Its antigen is unknown.

Study conclusions and caveats: Many donors carried some public TCRs, although rarity characterized most TCR sequences.

The chain joins TRBV19 to TRBJ2-1; 13 bases match TRBD2. The material sequenced was PBMCs. The sequence was collected from a woman between 55 and 75 years old in good health and CMV-seropositive. The CDR3 nucleotides are TGTGCCAGTAGTGGGGTGACTAGCGGGAGGACGAATGAGCAGTTCTTC. This sequence encodes CASSGVTSGRTNEQFF.